This T cell receptor (beta chain) was profiled in a study of tumor and adjacent non-tumor tissue in lung cancer (dated by TCRdb to 2016 to 2018). Turning to the overall study: Patients with adenocarcinoma (around 13), squamous cell carcinoma (2) and small cell lung cancer (1) were included in the cohort. The approximately 15 enrolled patients, of whom around ten were men and 5 were women, were aged about 31 to 76 years and were diagnosed with TNM stage I to III disease. Sequencing produced 125,075,908 productive TCRbeta reads in total, an average of about 4.2 million reads per sample. Using bulk TCRbeta repertoires from 15 lung cancer patients, the study set lung tumor tissue side by side with matched distant non-tumor lung tissue. For each patient, one tumor sample and one normal lung sample were taken, giving some 33 paired specimens that underwent TCRbeta CDR3 sequencing.

Including cysteine and phenylalanine, the CDR3 has 14 amino acids. Of the read, only the CDR3 DNA is kept; its 42 bases are in frame from base 1. CDR1 and CDR2 were assigned from the germline V gene as SGHAT and FQNNGV. V ends up 4 bases short and J 2 bases short, with an unmatched junction base count of 5. This clonotype was detected ten times or more. The clone's antigen remains unknown. Base qualities are missing; no much larger clone stands one base away. Receptors were amplified or captured by multiplex PCR. The instrument given in TCRdb is Illumina HiSeq 2500. TCRbeta libraries were constructed through three rounds of nested PCR with primers (Table S4) according to protocols adapted from ARM-PCR. Before sequencing, PCR products of 200-500 bp were excised from the gel and purified with the QIAquick gel extraction kit. From the authors' description of their analysis: Reads were cleaned using Trimmomatic, were merged into complete CDR3 sequences using FLASH, and were assigned to V(D)J germline segments using MiTCR. Clonal diversity was calculated as the inverse Simpson's index using VDJtools. In-frame sequences lacking a premature stop codon were counted as productive reads. Clones were called with MiXCR by TCRdb after fastp trimmed the public reads at Q25, and only in-frame beta chains were retained. Under each unique CDR3 protein, matching rows form one entry showing the most common genes and DNA. The V and J calls reflect TCRdb's pipeline rather than the authors' work. The sample profile shows about 140,000 distinct CDR3 sequences; approximately 66% of them were found once. About 20% of the sample is taken by the ten largest.

RNA was isolated from bulk, unsorted tissue, and RNA quality was assessed with a NanoDrop ND-1000 and an Agilent 2100. The donors were newly diagnosed lung cancer patients admitted for thoracic surgery in China from August to November 2014 who had not received prior chemotherapy. Patients who had received previous radiotherapy or chemotherapy, or who had another concurrent cancer, were excluded from the study. Pieces of surgical tissue measuring about 1-2 cm3 were kept in RNAlater solution and held at -80 degrees C until needed. The paper as a whole reports these results and caveats: Because peripheral blood was not sequenced, the blood TCRbeta repertoires of the lung cancer patients in the study went unexamined. Younger patients had significantly higher TCR diversity, and higher tumor TCR diversity was associated with shorter overall and disease-free survival. In normal lung, the top 100 clones accounted for a significantly larger cumulative share of the repertoire than in tumor tissue. Only around 15 patients were included in the cohort, and the need for larger samples and more detailed clinical data was noted by the authors. Neither the sequencing platform nor unique molecular identifiers are mentioned in the methods. Tumor tissue showed significantly higher TCR diversity (inverse Simpson) than normal lung tissue, at 431.37 vs 166.20 (P = 0.0075, Mann-Whitney U test).

This TCR was sampled from a man in his sixties with small cell lung cancer. The chain couples TRBV11-2 to TRBJ2-7, with TRBD1 identical over 7 junction bases. The sequenced sample was lung tumor tissue. Here is the DNA: TGTGCCAGCAGCTCGACAGGGCCCCCCTACGAGCAGTACTTC. This translates into CASSSTGPPYEQYF.